The 28 T cell receptor beta chains below were found in one sample sequenced in a study of blood T cell repertoires in COVID-19. TCRdb's copy holds only in-frame clones and misses some; the assay was immunoSEQ multiplex PCR. The repertoire includes around 57,000 clones, roughly 80% of them detected once, and 4.5% to 7% sits in the top ten. The sequenced sample was peripheral blood. The source is a woman in her 70s with acute or convalescent COVID-19.

There are a few counts of this clone. The CDR3 sequence: CASTLKSWGDYGYTF. The CDR3 nucleotides read TGTGCCAGCACCTTAAAATCCTGGGGAGACTATGGCTACACCTTC. The chain employs TRBV5-4 and TRBJ1-2; the D is unclear. V gave up 6 bases and J gave up 3 bases, with 18 bases separating them. Germline assignment: CDR1 SGHNT and CDR2 YYREEE (reference sequence). The CDR3 is 15 residues long.

The V call is TRBV7-2, the J call TRBJ2-5, with 11 bases aligning to TRBD2. Unmatched junction bases numbered 2, after V lost 1 base and J lost 1 base. Germline V gene lookup returns CDR1 SGHTA and CDR2 FQGNSA. The CDR3 totals 16 residues. The CDR3 coding sequence is TGTGCCAGCAGCTTAGTAGCGGGGGGGCCCCAAGAGACCCAGTACTTC. As protein: CASSLVAGGPQETQYF. Complete variable domain (other parts from reference TRBV7-2 and TRBJ2-5): GAGVSQSPSNKVTEKGKDVELRCDPISGHTALYWYRQSLGQGLEFLIYFQGNSAPDKSGLPSDRFSAERTGGSVSTLTIQRTQQEDSAVYLCASSLVAGGPQETQYFGPGTRLLVL.

The CDR3 here is CASSPGQGSHYGYTF. CDR3 in DNA: TGTGCCAGCAGCCCCGGACAGGGTTCCCACTATGGCTACACCTTC. The chain is built from TRBV6-4 and TRBJ1-2; 8 nucleotides agree with TRBD1. The germline V gene encodes CDR1 MRHNA and CDR2 SNTAGT. The CDR3 is 15 residues long. J was trimmed by 3 bases and V by 6 bases; bases with no gene match: 9.

The gene calls are TRBV23-1 and TRBJ2-3, with unresolved D. TRBV23-1 is reported as an ORF; its role is uncertain. Trimming shortened V by 0 bases and J by 5 bases, and 6 bases separated the two germline ends. The CDR3 totals 13 residues. CDR3 DNA sequence: TGCGCCAGCAGTCAATCTTCCAGAGATACGCAGTATTTT. It translates to CASSQSSRDTQYF.

V gene TRBV2 combines with J gene TRBJ1-1; 7 bases map to TRBD1. The CDR3 is 13 residues long. With V trimmed by 8 bases and J by 5 bases, 8 bases remained unmatched. Germline V CDR1 and CDR2: SNHLY, FYNNEI. The DNA of the CDR3 is TGTGCCAGCGACCTGACAGGGAGAACTGAAGCTTTCTTT. Protein sequence: CASDLTGRTEAFF.

The J gene is TRBJ2-1, the V gene TRBV2, with D maybe TRBD1 (6 bases). The CDR3 has 16 residues. The germline V gene encodes CDR1 SNHLY and CDR2 FYNNEI. V lost 5 bases to trimming and J lost 0 bases, with 14 bases between them. The CDR3 sequence is CASSPRGSSSYNEQFF. In DNA form, the CDR3 reads TGTGCCAGCAGTCCAAGGGGGTCTAGCTCCTACAATGAGCAGTTCTTC.

The chain is built from TRBV6-5 and TRBJ1-3; D is unresolved. The V gene's germline CDR1 is MNHEY and CDR2 SVGAGI. V lost 9 bases and J 7 bases, leaving 16 bases between the germline ends. CDR3 length: 13 amino acids. DNA for the CDR3: TGTGCCAGTGGACTTTTTGAGCTCAACACCATATATTTT. Its translation: CASGLFELNTIYF.

The V and J genes are TRBV7-9 and TRBJ2-5; 7 bases agree with TRBD2. Germline CDR1 reads SEHNR; CDR2 reads FQNEAQ (reference sequence). This CDR3 comprises 15 residues. Trimming at V came to 4 bases and at J to 1 base, leaving 6 bases not matched to a gene. The chain's CDR3 is CASSYRLAAQETQYF. The CDR3 DNA is TGTGCCAGCAGCTATAGACTAGCTGCCCAAGAGACCCAGTACTTC.

This chain links TRBV30 with TRBJ2-7; 8 positions match TRBD1. This CDR3 is built from 15 residues. V was clipped by 1 base and J by 2 bases; unmatched bases: 7. CDR1 and CDR2 (germline): GTSNPN, SVGIG (reference sequence). CDR3 residues: CAWSAPGQATYEQYF. The DNA of the CDR3 is TGTGCCTGGAGTGCCCCGGGACAGGCGACCTACGAGCAGTACTTC.

This clone was recorded once. The chain is built from TRBV11-3 and TRBJ2-7; the match to TRBD2 covers 8 bases. Per germline, CDR1 SGHNT and CDR2 YENEEA. This CDR3 is 15 amino acids long. V shed 4 bases, J shed 4 bases, and the junction held 9 bases outside the gene matches. CDR3 loop: CASSWGGLELYEQYF. The CDR3 bases are TGTGCCAGCAGCTGGGGGGGACTAGAGTTGTACGAGCAGTACTTC.

This clone was observed once. The chain joins TRBV24-1 to TRBJ2-2; 7 bases are shared with TRBD1. Germline V gives CDR1 KGHDR, CDR2 SFDVKD. This CDR3 has 17 amino acids. V lost 4 bases and J lost 9; bases outside the gene matches: 16. The CDR3 protein is CATSDPGTANVRRELFF. CDR3 sequence (DNA): TGTGCCACCAGTGACCCCGGGACAGCTAATGTGAGACGGGAGCTGTTTTTT.

The V gene is TRBV6-1, the J gene TRBJ1-5; 10 bases agree with TRBD1. CDR1 MNHNS and CDR2 SASEGT come from the germline V gene. This CDR3 spans 14 amino acids. V lost 0 bases and J lost 13; bases outside the gene matches: 6. The CDR3 is CASSEADRGRVQHF. CDR3 coding DNA: TGTGCCAGCAGTGAAGCGGACAGGGGGAGGGTACAGCATTTT.

V gene TRBV7-6 combines with J gene TRBJ2-3, with D possibly matching TRBD2 (5 bases). Germline V gene sequence: CDR1 SGHVS, CDR2 FNYEAQ. CDR3 length: 16 residues. Trimming cost V 5 bases and J 3 bases, with 18 bases left between them. DNA of the CDR3: TGTGCCAGCAGCGCCACTAGTTTTCTTAGAACAGATACGCAGTATTTT. Its translation is CASSATSFLRTDTQYF. Drawing the rest from reference TRBV7-6 and TRBJ2-3, the complete variable domain is GAGVSQSPRYKVTKRGQDVALRCDPISGHVSLYWYRQALGQGPEFLTYFNYEAQQDKSGLPNDRFSAERPEGSISTLTIQRTEQRDSAMYRCASSATSFLRTDTQYFGPGTRLTVL.

This clone was detected only a few times. The V gene is TRBV5-1, the J gene TRBJ2-1; TRBD1 matches at 7 bases. Trimming removed 4 bases from V and 10 bases from J; junction bases left unmatched: 5. Germline V gene sequence: CDR1 SGHRS, CDR2 YFSETQ. The CDR3 is 12 amino acids. This chain's CDR3 is CASSATGYEQFF. The CDR3 nucleotides are TGCGCCAGCAGCGCGACAGGGTACGAGCAGTTCTTC.

The chain has TRBV9 and TRBJ2-3, with 8 bases matching TRBD2. J lost 5 bases, V lost 3 bases, and 8 bases had no gene match. This CDR3 comprises 15 residues. CDR1 SGDLS and CDR2 YYNGEE come from the germline V gene. The CDR3 nucleotides are TGTGCCAGCAGCGATGGGACTAGTCGAGGAGATACGCAGTATTTT. Its translation is CASSDGTSRGDTQYF.

The chain is built from TRBV6-4 and TRBJ2-1; 12 bases are shared with TRBD2. The germline V gene has CDR1 MRHNA and CDR2 SNTAGT. Germline trimming cut 8 bases from V and 5 bases from J; bases unmatched to any gene: 16. This CDR3 is 18 amino acids long. The CDR3 sequence: CASPYLAGGPGSHNEQFF. CDR3 sequence (DNA): TGTGCCAGCCCATATCTAGCGGGGGGGCCCGGGTCCCACAATGAGCAGTTCTTC.

V gene TRBV4-1 combines with J gene TRBJ2-7, with D possibly matching TRBD1 (5 bases). The V end was cut by 1 base, the J end by 2 bases, with 15 bases between. This CDR3 is built from 16 residues. CDR1 and CDR2 from the germline V gene are MGHRA and YSYEKL. The CDR3 reads CASSQGLAGIAYEQYF. The CDR3 DNA reads TGCGCCAGCAGCCAAGGCTTGGCAGGGATCGCCTACGAGCAGTACTTC.

The gene calls are TRBV6-5 and TRBJ1-2; possible D gene TRBD1, 6 bases. V was pared by 7 bases and J by 1 base, with 13 bases between. This CDR3 is built from 14 residues. CDR1 is MNHEY and CDR2 is SVGAGI in the germline V gene. The CDR3 DNA is TGTGCCAGCACCCTGACAGGTTTTAACTATGGCTACACCTTC. Residues: CASTLTGFNYGYTF.

V and J are TRBV6-6 and TRBJ1-5; 7 bases are shared with TRBD1. The junction had 4 bases not matched to a gene; V was cut back by 2 bases and J by 3 bases. The CDR3 consists of 15 residues. Germline V gene sequence: CDR1 MNHNY, CDR2 SVGAGI (reference sequence). The CDR3 DNA sequence: TGTGCCAGCAGTTACACAGGGGAACTCAATCAGCCCCAGCATTTT. Translated, it gives CASSYTGELNQPQHF.

V gene TRBV6-2 or TRBV6-3 combines with J gene TRBJ2-1; weak D call: TRBD2 (6 bases). Trimming cost V 5 bases and J 7 bases, with 15 bases left between them. Germline V lookup: CDR1 MNHEY, CDR2 SVGEGT. This CDR3 has 14 residues. The CDR3 spells CASSKDYLRNEQFF. The CDR3 DNA follows: TGTGCCAGCAGTAAGGACTATCTGCGAAATGAGCAGTTCTTC.

Only one count was recorded for this clone. The chain links TRBV7-2 to TRBJ1-1; possibly TRBD1 for D (5 bases). The CDR3 extends over 15 amino acids. Per germline, CDR1 SGHTA and CDR2 FQGNSA. V shed 1 base and J shed 3 bases, with 12 bases lying between them. The CDR3 DNA reads TGTGCCAGCAGCTTAGGGTCGGGGGGAGACACTGAAGCTTTCTTT. This codes for CASSLGSGGDTEAFF.

V usage is TRBV7-2 and J usage is TRBJ2-5, with 10 bases aligning to TRBD1. There are 16 residues in the CDR3. Germline loops: CDR1 SGHTA, CDR2 FQGNSA. V dropped 6 bases and J dropped 5; count of bases not matched to a gene: 12. The DNA of the CDR3 is TGTGCCAGCAGGCCCTCCCCCGGGGACAGGGGTGAGACCCAGTACTTC. This translates into CASRPSPGDRGETQYF.

The chain has TRBV7-9 and TRBJ1-6, with 10 bases lining up with TRBD1. With 4 bases clipped from V and 7 bases from J, the junction kept 1 base outside the gene matches. This CDR3 is 14 amino acids long. Germline CDR1 SEHNR, CDR2 FQNEAQ (reference sequence). CDR3 in DNA: TGTGCCAGCAGCTCGGGACAGGGGAATTCACCCCTCCACTTT. Translation gives CASSSGQGNSPLHF. Full variable domain (missing parts from reference TRBV7-9 and TRBJ1-6): DTGVSQNPRHKITKRGQNVTFRCDPISEHNRLYWYRQTLGQGPEFLTYFQNEAQLEKSRLLSDRFSAERPKGSFSTLEIQRTEQGDSAMYLCASSSGQGNSPLHFGNGTRLTVT.

In its sample, this clone was seen a few times. The chain joins TRBV6-2 or TRBV6-3 to TRBJ1-2; the D gene is possibly TRBD1 (6 bases). Germline V lookup: CDR1 MNHEY, CDR2 SVGEGT. The CDR3 spans 12 residues. The V and J ends lost 2 bases and 9 bases respectively, with 10 bases between them. The chain's CDR3 is CASSYHRVSYTF. The CDR3 nucleotides are TGTGCCAGCAGTTACCACAGGGTCAGCTACACCTTC.

The chain combines TRBV5-8 with TRBJ2-3; D is possibly TRBD1 (6 bases). The CDR3 sequence is 14 residues long. V was pared by 4 bases and J by 6 bases, with 15 bases between. CDR1 and CDR2 (germline): SGHTS, YDEGEE. CDR3 nucleotide sequence: TGTGCCAGCAGCCCGGGACAAGCCCTGGATACGCAGTATTTT. Protein: CASSPGQALDTQYF.

This chain connects TRBV19 to TRBJ1-5; D uncertain. CDR3 length: 15 amino acids. The V end was cut by 3 bases, the J end by 5 bases, with 14 bases between. Germline CDR1 and CDR2: LNHDA and SQIVND (reference sequence). CDR3: CASSMGRRYDQPQHF. The CDR3 bases are TGTGCCAGTAGTATGGGCAGGAGGTACGATCAGCCCCAGCATTTT. Full variable domain (rest looked up from reference TRBV19 and TRBJ1-5): DGGITQSPKYLFRKEGQNVTLSCEQNLNHDAMYWYRQDPGQGLRLIYYSQIVNDFQKGDIAEGYSVSREKKESFPLTVTSAQKNPTAFYLCASSMGRRYDQPQHFGDGTRLSIL.

The gene calls are TRBV3-1 (or the pseudogene TRBV3-2) and TRBJ1-3; 8 bases line up with TRBD1. V lost 2 bases and J lost 4; bases outside the gene matches: 7. Germline CDR1 reads LGHDT; CDR2 reads YNNKEL (reference sequence). This CDR3 spans 16 amino acids. The CDR3: CASSQNTGTGGNTIYF. Here the CDR3 DNA reads TGTGCCAGCAGCCAAAATACCGGGACAGGAGGAAACACCATATATTTT.

V usage is TRBV3-1 (or the pseudogene TRBV3-2) and J usage is TRBJ2-3, with D hard to call. Per the germline V gene, CDR1 is LGHDT and CDR2 is YNNKEL (reference sequence). Trimming left V 4 bases short and J 5 bases short, with 7 bases between. CDR3 length: 12 residues. CDR3 sequence (DNA): TGTGCCAGCAGCCCCCGGAGAGATACGCAGTATTTT. Its protein is CASSPRRDTQYF.